This T cell receptor beta chain was observed in a study of cytomegalovirus exposure and HLA in healthy donors (dated 2017 in TCRdb). Background for the entire study: An earlier analysis of approximately 550 of the donors reported more than 250 Gb of sequence data and 100 million to 130 million unique TCR beta sequences from about 200 million T cells. About 320 gigabases of sequencing data and around 87 million unique TCR sequences were included in an early release covering around 600 HLA-typed donors. Of the roughly 400 genotyped donors, over 70% fell in the genetic ancestry cluster associated with self-reported Caucasian donors. The aim of the study was to test whether cataloging public T cell receptors could identify signatures of past pathogen exposure. The study used immunosequencing to profile the T cell repertoires of around 600 subjects and linked those repertoires to cytomegalovirus serostatus. A separate validation cohort of about 110 different subjects was used in addition to the approximately 610-subject first cohort. To predict cytomegalovirus infection status, the study brought together high-throughput TCR immunosequencing, statistical association of individual TCRs with disease status, and machine learning. A later analysis re-examined previously published TCR beta repertoires from more than 650 donors and added high-resolution HLA genotyping to investigate patterns of TCR occurrence. Rather than drawing on any new phenotypic data, the later analysis identified candidate immune exposures from TCR beta sequences and the way those sequences occurred across donors. In an earlier analysis of roughly 540 of the donors, high-throughput TCR beta sequencing was used to judge whether each TCR beta V gene segment behaved as functional or pseudogenic. Alongside the repertoire data, information on donor age, sex, ethnicity and CMV serostatus was compiled. A later genetic analysis took genome-wide SNP genotypes for about 60% of the roughly 670 donors and used that subset as a discovery cohort. All discovery cohort repertoires had been generated using a single sequencing platform. Class I and class II HLA loci were covered by the typing at four-digit resolution. Typing coverage varied by locus: roughly 620-640 donors for A, B, C, DRB1 and DQB1; approximately 520 for DQA1; more than 600 for DPA1; under 490 for DPB1. Roughly five DR-DQ haplotypes were treated as single units for association and clustering because of strong linkage in the cohort. Across around 400 genotyped donors of the cohort, an average of about 250,000 unique TCR beta nucleotide sequences per donor were sequenced, and approximately 19% of those sequences were non-productive. Study-level results and caveats: Several of the top co-occurrence clusters appeared to be linked to parvovirus B19, influenza, CMV and Epstein-Barr virus, according to a later analysis. A later analysis found that TCR association rates varied across HLA loci, with DRB1 alleles showing the most associated TCRs and HLA-C alleles the fewest. Specific HLA alleles were associated with 15,000 to 20,000 TCR beta sequences at a false discovery rate of 0.05 in a later analysis. For the cohort, immune exposure information was limited to CMV serostatus. Sequencing depth was assumed to be roughly uniform across donors in the presence/absence analyses, though that assumption may not hold. In a later genetic analysis, a missense DCLRE1C variant was associated with V-gene and J-gene trimming of TCR beta chains, and the association was replicated in an independent cohort. The earlier analysis of some 560 of the donors excluded some 15 rarely observed V segments, including chromosome 9 orphons, because counts were too low. In both the original and validation cohorts, the classifier was reported to diagnose cytomegalovirus status with high specificity and sensitivity. Correlated functional status among segregating V segments might reflect linkage disequilibrium, but an unknown experimental factor could not be ruled out. In an earlier analysis of around 600 of the donors, most TCR beta V segments appeared in productive rearrangements about 87% or about 30% of the time, broadly matching IMGT annotations. In a later analysis, most CMV-associated TCR beta chains were found to appear HLA-restricted, with HLA associations seemingly driven largely by CMV exposure. The study listed 164 TCR beta chains as associated with cytomegalovirus. The authors suggested that the approach could potentially be extended to other disease states and immunological phenotypes. Assigning TCR associations to individual alleles was difficult when HLA alleles, especially DR and DQ, strongly co-occurred. Three of the identified cytomegalovirus-associated TCR beta chains were confirmed in vitro to be specific for cytomegalovirus antigens. A later genetic analysis reported fewer N-insertions in productive TCRs among donors in an Asian-associated ancestry cluster than the roughly 620-donor mean. Most TCR sequences were observed very rarely across donors, whereas some public TCRs were present in many individuals. A further reported finding was that TCR beta sequences accurately predicted the HLA-A and HLA-B alleles for most subjects in the first cohort. Because the 87-base-pair reads could not distinguish some IMGT-functional V segments, including TRBV6-2 and TRBV6-3, those segments were excluded. In a later analysis, HLA-associated TCR beta chains were found to be more clonally expanded and to have lower generation probabilities than equally common non-associated chains. This cohort had only TCR beta chains sequenced, and the lack of alpha or paired-chain data limited which features could be detected. Because some donors lacked HLA typing at each locus, the association tests relied only on the typed subset. The sequencing pipeline was judged likely to have produced a cluster of highly shared sequence variants as a technical artifact.

There are 16 amino acids in the CDR3, from cysteine to phenylalanine inclusive. Left in the record is the CDR3 DNA by itself, 48 bases read in frame from the first base. In the germline V gene (reference sequence), CDR1 corresponds to LNHDA and CDR2 to SQIVND. V ends up 1 base short and J 3 bases short, with an unmatched junction base count of 5. As concerns this clone: Its antigen is still unknown. No much larger clonotype is one base removed from it; base qualities were not supplied.

The cohort consisted of some 730 healthy bone marrow donors. At the time of sampling, all cohort members were nominally healthy, though unrecorded immune exposures were likely present. The donor was CMV seronegative and was included in the group of approximately 350 seronegative cohort members. A peripheral blood sample was provided by each donor, and peripheral blood mononuclear cells were used for TCR beta sequencing. The Qiagen DNeasy Blood Extraction Kit was used to extract genomic DNA from the blood cell samples. Library prep was done by the immunoSEQ multiplex PCR assay. A mixture of 60 forward primers for TCR Vbeta segments and 13 reverse primers for TCR Jbeta segments was used in the multiplex PCR. The CDR3 region of rearranged TCR beta genes was amplified from genomic DNA with a multiplex PCR assay. The amplified TCR beta libraries were sequenced on the Illumina HiSeq System as 87-base-pair reads. The study's own analysis went as follows. A later analysis tallied roughly 78 million unique TCR beta chains across the 640 or so repertoires, and about 10 million of those chains were shared by two or more donors. To remove PCR and sequencing errors, raw reads were error-corrected and collapsed into unique sequences using a nearest-neighbor algorithm that merged closely related sequences. Alignment of CDR3 sequences to IMGT reference sequences was used to assign V, D and J gene segments. For a sequence to be retained, at least a six-nucleotide match to both a V gene segment and a J gene segment was required. Rearrangements were classified as productive when the CDR3 lacked stop codons and remained in frame with V and J, and all other rearrangements were classified as non-productive. Following IMGT convention, CDR3 was defined as the stretch from the second conserved V-encoded cysteine to the conserved J-encoded phenylalanine. In an earlier analysis of 550 to 650 of the donors, sequences lacking an unambiguous match to a single V gene segment were excluded. In an earlier analysis of 450 to 750 of the donors, a V segment was called functional when productive rearrangements were above 56.7%, and segregating when the standard deviation between donors exceeded 5%. A statistical classification framework was developed to diagnose cytomegalovirus status using the catalog of TCR beta chain sequences. A later analysis assigned V and J genes by comparing TCR nucleotide sequences with IMGT/GENE-DB human TR gene sequences. In a later analysis, CDR3 sequences and most-parsimonious VDJ recombination scenarios were assigned using the TCRdist pipeline. In a later analysis, every TCR beta chain was defined by the combination of its CDR3 amino acid sequence and its V-gene family, and reads without a unique V-gene family were dropped. A later analysis removed 500 to 650 highly shared, low-generation-probability nucleotide sequences to deal with suspected cross-contamination and a sequencing artifact. In a later analysis, a clonal expansion index for each public chain was calculated from normalized within-repertoire ranks of inferred template counts. Generation probabilities in a later analysis came from a VDJ recombination model fitted to out-of-frame rearrangements, and those results were checked against IGoR. In a later analysis, TCR-TCR, TCR-HLA and TCR-CMV co-occurrence was scored with hypergeometric tests, and a repertoire-size bias correction was applied to TCR pairs. False discovery rates were estimated in a later analysis by permuting HLA or CMV assignments 20 times. A later analysis grouped co-occurring TCRs with DBSCAN, adding TCRdist sequence similarity when clustering within HLA-allele-positive subsets. Repertoires with fewer than 30,000 or more than 120,000 public chains, plus five repertoires with anomalous nucleotide sharing, were excluded from co-occurrence clustering. TCRdb limited this immuneACCESS table to in-frame rearrangements with V and J called. A share of clones is missing; checked studies link under half to unresolved V genes, and the rest is unexplained. That table is the source of V, J and clone size, and D and trimming were worked out from the DNA. The sample records 90,000 to 120,000 clones, more than 65% of which are singletons. Roughly 4.2% of the sample lies in the top ten.

What was sequenced was PBMCs. The TCR comes from a male donor in good health and CMV-seronegative. The chain is assembled from TRBV19 and TRBJ2-3, with 9 middle bases fitting TRBD2. The CDR3: CASSIASGRLTDTQYF. The bases are TGTGCCAGTAGTATAGCAAGCGGGAGGTTGACAGATACGCAGTATTTT.